One sample yielded the 27 T cell receptor beta chains listed below, sequenced in a study of T cell repertoires in cytomegalovirus infection. TCRdb reprocessed the reads via MiXCR and lists one record per CDR3 protein. The table records about 180,000 distinct CDR3 sequences, about 15% of them present only once. Source material: CD8+ T cells from PBMCs. The receptors originated from a human donor in good health (CMV status not recorded). Some clones in this sample may be carry-over from other donors' samples.

The genes are TRBV7-8 and TRBJ1-5; a possible D gene is TRBD1 (5 bases). V lost 0 bases to trimming and J lost 9 bases, with 15 bases between them. The CDR3 is 15 residues long. Per germline, CDR1 SGHVS and CDR2 FQNEAQ. The DNA of the CDR3 is TGTGCCAGCAGCTTAGCCCCGGGGCCGGCTTTGCCCCAGCATTTT. Protein product: CASSLAPGPALPQHF. The full variable domain, in which reference TRBV7-8 and TRBJ1-5 provide the parts outside the CDR3, is GAGVSQSPRYKVAKRGQDVALRCDPISGHVSLFWYQQALGQGPEFLTYFQNEAQLDKSGLPSDRFFAERPEGSVSTLKIQRTQQEDSAVYLCASSLAPGPALPQHFGDGTRLSIL.

The chain links TRBV12-3 or TRBV12-4 to TRBJ2-4; D gene unclear. The V end lost 11 bases, the J end lost 0 bases, and 8 bases lay between the germline ends. This CDR3 region has 12 residues. The CDR3 DNA reads as TGTGCCCCCAGTCTAGCCAAAAACATTCAGTACTTC. Its translation is CAPSLAKNIQYF.

V usage is TRBV6-2 or TRBV6-3 and J usage is TRBJ1-5; no clear D. Trimming removed 6 bases at V and 3 bases at J, with 12 bases between. This CDR3 region has 14 residues. The germline V gene has CDR1 MNHEY and CDR2 SVGEGT. The CDR3 DNA reads as TGTGCCAGCAGCCCTGGGTGGTACAATCAGCCCCAGCATTTT. It translates to CASSPGWYNQPQHF.

The chain is built from TRBV20-1 and TRBJ2-7, with D possibly being TRBD2 (6 bases). Trimming removed 3 bases at V and 4 bases at J, with 13 bases between. Germline V gene lookup returns CDR1 DFQATT and CDR2 SNEGSKA (reference sequence). This CDR3 contains 13 residues. Here the CDR3 DNA reads TGCAGTGCTAGGCCCGGGAGCCGTTACGAGCAGTACTTC. It codes for CSARPGSRYEQYF.

V usage is TRBV4-3 and J usage is TRBJ2-5; a possible D gene is TRBD2 (7 bases). This CDR3 has 15 residues. The germline CDR1 and CDR2 sequences are LGHNA and YSLEER. V gave up 6 bases and J gave up 2 bases, with 16 bases separating them. CDR3 residues: CASSWGGGSQETQYF. CDR3 bases: TGCGCCAGCAGTTGGGGGGGGGGCAGTCAAGAGACCCAGTACTTC.

This clonotype was seen more than once but under ten times. This sequence joins TRBV7-9 and TRBJ2-5; 11 bases match TRBD2. There are 16 residues in the CDR3. Germline CDR1 is SEHNR and CDR2 is FQNEAQ (reference sequence). V dropped 7 bases and J dropped 3; count of bases not matched to a gene: 10. CDR3 nucleotides: TGTGCCAGCACCCACCCGGGACTAGCGGCCAAAGAGACCCAGTACTTC. Encoded protein: CASTHPGLAAKETQYF.

The V gene is TRBV7-2, the J gene TRBJ1-6; 10 positions match TRBD1. This CDR3 region has 17 residues. The V gene end was trimmed by 5 bases and the J gene end by 4 bases; junction bases not matched to a gene: 8. The germline V gene has CDR1 SGHTA and CDR2 FQGNSA. In nucleotides, the CDR3 is TGTGCCAGCAGCCATGGACAGGGGGAGGCGTATAATTCACCCCTCCACTTT. Encoded protein: CASSHGQGEAYNSPLHF.

Turning to this clonotype: An end of the junction does not agree with germline; a read error may underlie this. The chain recombines TRBV6-5 with TRBJ2-2; 9 bases align to TRBD2. Germline V gives CDR1 MNHEY, CDR2 SVGAGI. CDR3 length: 14 amino acids. CDR3 amino acids: CARSLRGGTGELFF. CDR3 nucleotide sequence: TGTGCCCGCAGTCTGCGGGGGGGCACCGGGGAGCTGTTTTTT.

This clonotype was seen ten or more times. The chain uses TRBV7-2 and TRBJ2-6; D possibly corresponds to TRBD1 (5 bases). Germline CDR1 SGHTA, CDR2 FQGNSA. The CDR3 covers 16 residues. V lost 5 bases, J lost 2 bases, and 13 bases lay in between. CDR3 loop: CASSPLGAPGANVLTF. Written as DNA, the CDR3 is TGTGCCAGCAGCCCCCTAGGGGCTCCTGGGGCCAACGTCCTGACTTTC. The full variable domain, its missing parts supplied by reference TRBV7-2 and TRBJ2-6, is GAGVSQSPSNKVTEKGKDVELRCDPISGHTALYWYRQSLGQGLEFLIYFQGNSAPDKSGLPSDRFSAERTGGSVSTLTIQRTQQEDSAVYLCASSPLGAPGANVLTFGAGSRLTVL.

At least ten counts were recorded for this clonotype. This sequence joins TRBV12-3 or TRBV12-4 and TRBJ1-1; tentatively, D is TRBD1 (5 bases). The CDR3 is made up of 12 amino acids. V shed 6 bases and J shed 6 bases, with 11 bases lying between them. CDR3 bases: TGTGCCAGCAGCCCAACAGGCGCTGAAGCTTTCTTT. Translation: CASSPTGAEAFF.

V usage is TRBV15 and J usage is TRBJ2-7; D gene uncertain. CDR3 size: 13 residues. V lost 0 bases to trimming and J lost 6 bases, with 9 bases between them. Germline V gives CDR1 LNHNV, CDR2 YYDKDF (reference sequence). CDR3 nucleotide sequence: TGTGCCACCAGCAGAGATTTAAGTCCCGAGCAGTACTTC. Its translation: CATSRDLSPEQYF.

V is TRBV7-9 and J is TRBJ2-1, with 9 bases fitting TRBD2. The CDR3 extends over 15 amino acids. The V and J ends lost 6 bases and 5 bases, in that order; junction bases with no gene match: 8. CDR1 and CDR2 from the germline V gene are SEHNR and FQNEAQ (reference sequence). The CDR3 here is CASSSLAGNDNEQFF. CDR3 coding DNA: TGTGCCAGCAGTTCCCTAGCGGGGAACGACAATGAGCAGTTCTTC.

This clonotype appeared a few times. The V and J genes are TRBV7-8 and TRBJ1-1, with D possibly TRBD1 on 6 matching bases. The CDR3 covers 15 residues. From germline, CDR1 is SGHVS and CDR2 FQNEAQ. The ends were cut back, 1 base at V and 7 bases at J, with 16 bases in the middle. The CDR3, as DNA: TGTGCCAGCAGCTTAGAGTACAGGGTGGGGGTTGAAGCTTTCTTT. This gives the protein CASSLEYRVGVEAFF.

The chain joins TRBV7-2 to TRBJ1-1; D is unclear. The CDR3 is 13 residues long. Trimming removed 3 bases at V and 1 base at J, with 6 bases between. CDR1 and CDR2 (germline): SGHTA, FQGNSA. CDR3 DNA sequence: TGTGCCAGCAGCTTCGACAAGAACACTGAAGCTTTCTTT. It yields the protein CASSFDKNTEAFF.

This CDR3 is CASSQFSSGAETQYF. The DNA for the CDR3 is TGTGCCAGCAGCCAATTCTCCTCGGGGGCAGAGACCCAGTACTTC. This chain joins TRBV7-9 and TRBJ2-5; D tentatively reads TRBD1 or TRBD2 (6 bases each). The CDR3 has 15 amino acids. Germline assignment: CDR1 SEHNR and CDR2 FQNEAQ (reference sequence). Trimming removed 5 bases from V and 4 bases from J, with 17 bases in between.

This clonotype was found a few times. The V and J genes are TRBV6-6 and TRBJ1-5; 7 bases map to TRBD1. Per germline, CDR1 MNHNY and CDR2 SVGAGI (reference sequence). Unmatched junction bases numbered 4, after V lost 4 bases and J lost 7 bases. This CDR3 comprises 13 residues. The CDR3 DNA follows: TGTGCCAGCAGTTCAGGGGGTGCACAGCCCCAGCATTTT. Translation: CASSSGGAQPQHF.

The chain recombines TRBV7-8 with TRBJ1-2; a possible D gene is TRBD1 (5 bases). The CDR3 is made up of 17 amino acids. Trimming left V 5 bases short and J 6 bases short, with 25 bases between. In germline, CDR1 is SGHVS, CDR2 FQNEAQ. This chain's CDR3 is CASSPRIGGEIDNGYTF. For the CDR3, the DNA is TGTGCCAGCAGCCCTCGGATAGGAGGGGAAATCGATAATGGCTACACCTTC.

The genes are TRBV7-2 and TRBJ2-7; 7 bases are a match to TRBD2. CDR1 and CDR2 from the germline V gene are SGHTA and FQGNSA. V lost 7 bases to trimming and J lost 2 bases; unmatched junction nucleotides: 11. The CDR3 loop spans 15 amino acids. CDR3 sequence (DNA): TGTGCCAGCACTCCTTGGGGGGGGACTACCTACGAGCAGTACTTC. This gives the protein CASTPWGGTTYEQYF.

The chain carries TRBV7-9 and TRBJ1-1; TRBD1 might be the D (6 bases). V was shortened by 2 bases and J by 0 bases, with 13 bases between the two germline ends. The length of the CDR3 is 16 residues. Germline V gives CDR1 SEHNR, CDR2 FQNEAQ (reference sequence). This chain's CDR3 is CASSLSPGTMNTEAFF. DNA of the CDR3: TGTGCCAGCAGCTTAAGTCCCGGGACAATGAACACTGAAGCTTTCTTT.

This clonotype appeared a few times. The DNA of the CDR3 is TGTGCCAGCAGCGTACAGGTCATGAACACTGAAGCTTTCTTT. This sequence encodes CASSVQVMNTEAFF. V gene TRBV27 combines with J gene TRBJ1-1; maybe TRBD1 (5 bases). V lost 6 bases and J 0 bases, leaving 11 bases between the germline ends. This CDR3 is 14 amino acids long. CDR1 is MNHEY and CDR2 is SMNVEV in the germline V gene (reference sequence).

The CDR3 region is CATSSIGDQPQHF. CDR3 bases: TGTGCCACCAGCTCCATCGGCGATCAGCCCCAGCATTTT. The chain recombines TRBV15 with TRBJ1-5; D unresolved. The V end lost 5 bases, the J end lost 5 bases, and 10 bases lay between the germline ends. This CDR3 is built from 13 residues. From germline, CDR1 is LNHNV and CDR2 YYDKDF (reference sequence).

The chain recombines TRBV7-4 with TRBJ2-3; TRBD1 agrees at 7 bases. In germline, CDR1 is SGHVT, CDR2 SQSDAQ. CDR3 length: 17 amino acids. V lost 5 bases to trimming and J lost 4 bases; unmatched junction nucleotides: 15. The CDR3 bases are TGTGCCAGCAGCCGACGAGAACAGGGGTTAGAGGCAGATACGCAGTATTTT. It encodes CASSRREQGLEADTQYF. The complete variable domain, with remaining parts taken from reference TRBV7-4 and TRBJ2-3, reads GAGVSQSPRYKVAKRGRDVALRCDSISGHVTLYWYRQTLGQGSEVLTYSQSDAQRDKSGRPSGRFSAERPERSVSTLKIQRTEQGDSAVYLCASSRREQGLEADTQYFGPGTRLTVL.

The chain carries TRBV4-3 and TRBJ2-5; 7 bases fit TRBD1. With V trimmed by 1 base and J by 2 bases, 4 bases remained unmatched. This CDR3 spans 15 amino acids. Germline-derived CDR1 and CDR2 are LGHNA and YSLEER. The CDR3 DNA reads TGCGCCAGCAGCCAAGGTTACAGGGGACAAGAGACCCAGTACTTC. It is translated as CASSQGYRGQETQYF.

This clonotype showed up just a few times. CDR3 region: CASSQGRTPQETQYF. As DNA, the CDR3 is TGCGCCAGCAGCCAAGGAAGGACACCCCAGGAGACCCAGTACTTC. The chain has TRBV4-1 and TRBJ2-5; a possible D gene is TRBD1 (5 bases). V was pared by 1 base and J by 5 bases, with 14 bases between. The CDR3 totals 15 residues. Per the germline V gene, CDR1 is MGHRA and CDR2 is YSYEKL.

The chain employs TRBV7-6 and TRBJ1-1, with D hard to call. This CDR3 is 12 amino acids long. Between the trimmed V and J ends, which lost 1 base and 6 bases, there was a span of 6 bases. The germline CDR1 and CDR2 sequences are SGHVS and FNYEAQ. In nucleotides, the CDR3 is TGTGCCAGCAGCTTAGACAACGCTGAAGCTTTCTTT. This encodes CASSLDNAEAFF.

The V and J genes are TRBV2 and TRBJ1-5, with TRBD1 matching over 10 bases. From germline, CDR1 is SNHLY and CDR2 FYNNEI. The CDR3 has 15 residues. J gave up 4 bases and V 1 base, and 1 base lay outside the gene matches. CDR3 nucleotides: TGTGCCAGCAGTGAAGTGGGACAGGGGAATCAGCCCCAGCATTTT. This encodes CASSEVGQGNQPQHF.

The V gene is TRBV27, the J gene TRBJ1-1; D is unclear. This CDR3 is built from 13 residues. Germline CDR1 MNHEY, CDR2 SMNVEV (reference sequence). The V gene lost 9 bases and the J gene lost 4 bases, with 15 bases spanning the gap. The DNA of the CDR3 is TGTGCCAGTATCAGTTTTGGAGGCACTGAAGCTTTCTTT. Protein: CASISFGGTEAFF.